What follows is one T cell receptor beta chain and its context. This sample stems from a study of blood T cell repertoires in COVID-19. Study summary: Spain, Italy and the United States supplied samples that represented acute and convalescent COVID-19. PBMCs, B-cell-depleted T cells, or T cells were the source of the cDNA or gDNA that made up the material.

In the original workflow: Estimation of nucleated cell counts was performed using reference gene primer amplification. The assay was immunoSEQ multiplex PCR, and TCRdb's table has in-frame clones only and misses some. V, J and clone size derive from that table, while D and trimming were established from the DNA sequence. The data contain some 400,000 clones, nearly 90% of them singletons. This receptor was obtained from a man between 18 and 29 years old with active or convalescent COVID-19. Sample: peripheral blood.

CDR3 nucleotide sequence: TGTGCCAGCACCCGGACAGGGGGCGCTTTCACTGAAGCTTTCTTT. Protein sequence: CASTRTGGAFTEAFF. This chain joins TRBV6-5 and TRBJ1-1; TRBD1 matches 11 bases. J lost 4 bases, V lost 7 bases, and 8 bases had no gene match. Germline-derived CDR1 and CDR2 are MNHEY and SVGAGI. The CDR3 spans 15 residues.